This passage covers 3 T cell receptor beta chains from one sample sequenced in a study of cytomegalovirus exposure and HLA in healthy donors (dated by TCRdb to about 2017). The library came from the immunoSEQ multiplex PCR assay. TCRdb stores this immuneACCESS table with in-frame sequences only. Part of the clones is absent; in the studies checked, under half of the shortfall reflects unresolved V genes, and no reason is known for the rest. This sample has roughly 200,000 clones in its table, and approximately 86% of those were observed once. Less than 9.5% of the sample is held by the ten biggest clonotypes. The source material was PBMCs. All receptors come from a young man in good health and CMV-seropositive.

V usage is TRBV7-6 and J usage is TRBJ2-7, with TRBD1 matching 7 bases. Germline CDR1 SGHVS, CDR2 FNYEAQ. There are 11 residues in the CDR3. The CDR3 spells CVAGTAYEQYF. In DNA, the CDR3 is TGTGTGGCCGGGACAGCCTACGAGCAGTACTTC.

The chain joins TRBV7-9 to TRBJ1-2, with D possibly matching TRBD1 (6 bases). Germline V gene lookup returns CDR1 SEHNR and CDR2 FQNEAQ (reference sequence). CDR3 length: 15 amino acids. V dropped 5 bases and J dropped 4 bases, with 17 bases sitting between them. This CDR3 is CASSPLDSLGYGYTF. The DNA of the CDR3 is TGTGCCAGCAGCCCGCTGGACAGTTTGGGCTATGGCTACACCTTC.

The rearrangement uses TRBV5-1 and TRBJ2-2; 12 positions agree with TRBD2. Germline V gene sequence: CDR1 SGHRS, CDR2 YFSETQ. This CDR3 spans 15 amino acids. With V trimmed by 4 bases and J by 6 bases, 4 bases remained unmatched. The CDR3 sequence is CASSPLAGGPGELFF. DNA for the CDR3: TGCGCCAGCAGCCCCCTAGCGGGAGGGCCCGGGGAGCTGTTTTTT.